Listed here are 7 T cell receptor beta chains from one sample, sequenced in a study of blood T cell repertoires in COVID-19. Sequencing used immunoSEQ multiplex PCR; TCRdb keeps in-frame clones, though not all of them. Among some 350,000 clones, over 70% were seen once, and the ten largest hold about 5%. Source material: PBMCs or T cells enriched from blood (not recorded which). Source of these receptors: a man aged 25-40 years who had recovered from COVID-19.

As to this clone: One end of the junction does not line up with germline, which may come from a read error. The CDR3 nucleotides read TGCGCCAGCAGCTTCAGGGCCTCCTACGGGCAGTACTTC. Translating gives CASSFRASYGQYF. The chain recombines TRBV5-1 with TRBJ2-7; the D gene is possibly TRBD1 (5 bases). Germline V gives CDR1 SGHRS, CDR2 YFSETQ. This CDR3 spans 13 amino acids. Supplemented by reference TRBV5-1 and TRBJ2-7, the full variable domain reads KAGVTQTPRYLIKTRGQQVTLSCSPISGHRSVSWYQQTPGQGLQFLFEYFSETQRNKGNFPGRFSGRQFSNSRSEMNVSTLELGDSALYLCASSFRASYGQYFGPGTRLTVT.

This clone has more than one count but fewer than ten. The chain is built from TRBV7-9 and TRBJ1-2, with 9 bases aligning to TRBD1. Germline assignment: CDR1 SEHNR and CDR2 FQNEAQ (reference sequence). This CDR3 contains 13 residues. Trimming took 5 bases from V and 6 from J; bases not matched to a gene: 4. The CDR3 DNA sequence: TGTGCCAGCAGCCTGGGACAGGGCCATGGCTACACCTTC. Translation gives CASSLGQGHGYTF.

This chain links TRBV14 with TRBJ2-7; perhaps TRBD1 as D (6 bases). Deletions cut 2 bases from V and 7 bases from J, with 12 bases between. CDR1 and CDR2 (germline): SGHDN, FVKESK. The CDR3 sequence is 13 residues long. The CDR3 DNA is TGTGCCAGCAGCCAAATTTTACAGGGTGAGCAGTACTTC. It yields the protein CASSQILQGEQYF.

This clone was counted a single time. The V and J genes are TRBV15 and TRBJ1-3; TRBD1 matches 9 bases. The V segment lost 3 bases and the J segment 6 bases; nucleotides outside the gene matches: 6. The CDR3 runs to 15 residues. Germline V gene lookup returns CDR1 LNHNV and CDR2 YYDKDF (reference sequence). The CDR3 region has the DNA TGTGCCACCAGCAGCTACAGGGGGCGAGTAAACACCATATATTTT. This encodes CATSSYRGRVNTIYF.

The chain has TRBV3-1 (or the pseudogene TRBV3-2) and TRBJ2-1; a weak D match, TRBD2 (5 bases). CDR1 and CDR2 from the germline V gene are LGHDT and YNNKEL (reference sequence). V dropped 0 bases and J dropped 4 bases, with 13 bases sitting between them. The CDR3 spans 16 residues. CDR3: CASSQDLLVGYNEQFF. The CDR3 region has the DNA TGTGCCAGCAGCCAAGATCTACTAGTCGGTTACAATGAGCAGTTCTTC.

This rearrangement joins TRBV12-3 or TRBV12-4 to TRBJ2-1; 7 bases are a match to TRBD2. V lost 5 bases and J lost 9; bases outside the gene matches: 7. The CDR3 runs to 13 residues. CDR3 sequence: CASSSGTNGEQFF. The DNA for the CDR3 is TGTGCCAGCAGTAGCGGGACTAACGGTGAGCAGTTCTTC.

The V gene is TRBV7-2, the J gene TRBJ1-1, with D possibly being TRBD1 (6 bases). CDR1 is SGHTA and CDR2 is FQGNSA in the germline V gene. This CDR3 comprises 14 residues. The ends were cut back, 5 bases at V and 1 base at J, with 11 bases in the middle. The CDR3: CASSQGGANTEAFF. Written as DNA, the CDR3 is TGTGCCAGCAGCCAAGGGGGAGCGAACACTGAAGCTTTCTTT.